This T cell receptor beta chain was found in a study of Ad26.COV2.S vaccination and SARS-CoV-2 variants. Study-level background: Into the muscle, Ad26.COV2.S was dosed once or twice, 56 days apart. Broader study findings: It was reported that spike-specific CD8+ and CD4+ T cell responses were substantially broad after vaccination.

Notes on this clone: Its antigen is still unknown.

Clones were read by immunoSEQ multiplex PCR, and TCRdb kept only the in-frame ones, dropping some. This table has hundreds of thousands of clones, 75% to 90% appearing once. Treatment defined: 19 received Ad26.COV2.S at low or high dose, single or two shots; about 5 received placebo; per-sample allocation not given. Sampling occurred on day 63 after the first vaccine or placebo injection. Germline-derived CDR1 and CDR2 are SGHTA and FQGTGA. The length of the CDR3 is 16 residues. J was trimmed by 0 bases and V by 5 bases; bases with no gene match: 4. The chain joins TRBV7-3 to TRBJ2-1, with 10 nucleotides matching TRBD1. Here the sequenced sample was peripheral blood, taken in a trial of Ad26.COV2.S vaccine versus placebo. The receptor's source is a person aged 18 to 59 who received the Ad26.COV2.S COVID-19 vaccine or a placebo. The CDR3 sequence: CASSPRTGGSYNEQFF. The CDR3 DNA reads TGTGCCAGCAGCCCAAGGACAGGGGGCTCCTACAATGAGCAGTTCTTC.